The clone carrying this TCR beta chain has a handful of counts. This sample stems from a study of blood T cells in healthy people across ages. Germline V gene data show CDR1 as MNHNY and CDR2 as SVGAGI (reference sequence). Trimming stripped 2 bases from V and 4 bases from J, with 2 bases between. The CDR3 runs to 12 residues. PCR was performed a second time for about 6 to 12 cycles using a sample-barcoded 5' primer and a J-beta primer mix. One entry per CDR3 protein, called by TCRdb with MiXCR from the 5' RACE reads. The repertoire holds roughly 900,000 distinct CDR3 sequences, with roughly 26% as singletons.

The rearrangement joins TRBV6-6 to TRBJ1-4; D call uncertain. Source material: blood. This TCR derives from an elderly woman in good health. CDR3 sequence reads: CASSYVNEKLFF. In nucleotides, the CDR3 is TGTGCCAGCAGTTACGTTAATGAAAAACTGTTTTTT.